The T cell receptor (beta chain) under discussion was sequenced for a study of T cell responses to AZD1222 COVID-19 vaccine. Findings of the study overall: Rises in breadth and depth of Spike-specific TCRs came after two AZD1222 doses.

Turning to this clone: The antigen is not known.

CDR3 size: 12 residues. Between the trimmed V and J ends, which lost 6 bases and 4 bases, there was a span of 12 bases. Germline V gene data show CDR1 as SQVTM and CDR2 as ANQGSEA. Data came from immunoSEQ multiplex PCR; TCRdb stores just in-frame clones and leaves some out. Of 200,000 or so clones in the sample, under 95% were seen once. Sequenced material: peripheral blood, taken 28 days after the second AZD1222 dose. The chain uses TRBV29-1 and TRBJ1-2; D is possibly TRBD1 (6 bases). The source is an adult who received the AZD1222 COVID-19 vaccine. The CDR3: CSVEQGGYGYTF. Here the CDR3 DNA reads TGCAGCGTGGAACAGGGTGGCTATGGCTACACCTTC. The full variable domain, with the rest looked up from reference TRBV29-1 and TRBJ1-2, is SAVISQKPSRDICQRGTSLTIQCQVDSQVTMMFWYRQQPGQSLTLIATANQGSEATYESGFVIDKFPISRPNLTFSTLTVSNMSPEDSSIYLCSVEQGGYGYTFGSGTRLTVV.